The TCR beta chain described here comes from a study of control samples from healthy donors and cancer patients. J was trimmed by 2 bases and V by 2 bases; bases with no gene match: 10. CDR1 and CDR2 (germline): GTSNPN, SVGIG (reference sequence). The CDR3 runs 17 residues. TCRdb keeps only in-frame clones here, not all; method: immunoSEQ multiplex PCR. Altogether some 150,000 clones are present, over 90% being singletons, with the ten largest covering just over 1%. The material sequenced was blood. The clonotype comes from a woman between 25 and 40 years old in good health. The gene calls are TRBV30 and TRBJ2-7, with 12 bases lining up with TRBD2. CDR3 sequence reads: CAWSLPRASGRAYEQYF. The CDR3 DNA sequence: TGTGCCTGGAGTCTACCTCGGGCTAGCGGGAGGGCCTACGAGCAGTACTTC.